The clone carrying this T cell receptor (beta chain) was recorded at least ten times. Germline V gene data show CDR1 as SGHKS and CDR2 as YYEKEE (reference sequence). The CDR3 spans 15 residues. Between the trimmed V and J ends, which lost 2 bases and 3 bases, there was a span of 15 bases. This entry belongs to a study of T cells after yellow fever vaccination. TCRdb called the 5' RACE reads again in MiXCR, with one record for every CDR3 protein. This table holds about 140,000 distinct CDR3 sequences, roughly 6.7% found once. The receptor was derived from a man between 25 and 39 years old who received the YFV17D yellow fever vaccine. This chain uses TRBV5-5 with TRBJ2-7; the D gene is possibly TRBD1 (6 bases). Sequencing was performed on CD4+ T cells sorted from PBMCs, taken 10 days after the yellow fever booster vaccination. The DNA for the CDR3 is TGTGCCAGCAGCTTAGGACAGCCACCCGACTACGAGCAGTACTTC. It yields the protein CASSLGQPPDYEQYF.